These 21 T cell receptor beta chains came from one sample sequenced in a study of control samples from healthy donors and cancer patients. Profiling relied on immunoSEQ multiplex PCR, and the TCRdb table lists in-frame clones only, not all of them. The table has some 190,000 clones, approximately 91% seen once. The sample taken for sequencing was blood. Receptors originate from a man under 40 in good health.

This clone has only one observation. The rearrangement joins TRBV30 to TRBJ1-5; D possibly corresponds to TRBD1 (5 bases). This CDR3 has 14 residues. The V end was cut by 3 bases, the J end by 3 bases, with 12 bases between. In germline, CDR1 is GTSNPN, CDR2 SVGIG (reference sequence). The CDR3 sequence: CAWRRRGVNQPQHF. The CDR3 DNA reads as TGTGCCTGGAGGAGGAGAGGGGTCAATCAGCCCCAGCATTTT.

This chain joins TRBV27 and TRBJ2-6, with D perhaps matching TRBD1 (5 bases). The CDR3 has 14 amino acids. Trimming shortened V by 3 bases and J by 2 bases, and 5 bases separated the two germline ends. CDR1 and CDR2 (germline): MNHEY, SMNVEV (reference sequence). As DNA, the CDR3 is TGTGCCAGCAGTTTGGGGCCTGGGGCCAACGTCCTGACTTTC. Amino acid sequence: CASSLGPGANVLTF. The entire variable domain, with the rest obtained from reference TRBV27 and TRBJ2-6, is as follows: EAQVTQNPRYLITVTGKKLTVTCSQNMNHEYMSWYRQDPGLGLRQIYYSMNVEVTDKGDVPEGYKVSRKEKRNFPLILESPSPNQTSLYFCASSLGPGANVLTFGAGSRLTVL.

V gene TRBV9 combines with J gene TRBJ1-4, with D possibly being TRBD1 (6 bases). CDR1 and CDR2 from the germline V gene are SGDLS and YYNGEE. V lost 6 bases and J 1 base, leaving 13 bases between the germline ends. CDR3 size: 15 residues. CDR3 sequence: CASNTGSLTNEKLFF. The CDR3 DNA follows: TGTGCCAGCAACACAGGGTCTTTAACTAATGAAAAACTGTTTTTT.

This chain uses TRBV6-1 with TRBJ1-2, with D perhaps TRBD1 (5 bases). CDR3 size: 15 residues. V was shortened by 2 bases and J by 3 bases, with 13 bases between the two germline ends. From germline, CDR1 is MNHNS and CDR2 SASEGT. Here the CDR3 DNA reads TGTGCCAGCAGTGAATGGGGCAGGGTCGACTATGGCTACACCTTC. Translation: CASSEWGRVDYGYTF.

This chain links TRBV7-6 with TRBJ1-3; no firm D call. This CDR3 comprises 15 residues. Germline CDR1 and CDR2: SGHVS and FNYEAQ. V was shortened by 1 base and J by 9 bases, with 16 bases between the two germline ends. The CDR3 reads CASSLVIPPDSTIYF. CDR3 bases: TGTGCCAGCAGCTTAGTAATCCCCCCGGATAGCACCATATATTTT.

The chain links TRBV11-3 to TRBJ2-2; 7 bases are shared with TRBD1. Germline V gene sequence: CDR1 SGHNT, CDR2 YENEEA. Trimming removed 5 bases from V and 1 base from J; junction bases left unmatched: 1. The CDR3 has 14 residues. The CDR3 reads CASSGDRNTGELFF. CDR3 nucleotide sequence: TGTGCCAGCAGCGGGGACAGGAACACCGGGGAGCTGTTTTTT.

V is TRBV6-2 or TRBV6-3 and J is TRBJ1-1, with 7 nucleotides matching TRBD1. Per germline, CDR1 MNHEY and CDR2 SVGEGT. The CDR3 sequence is 14 residues long. Unmatched junction bases numbered 10, after V lost 6 bases and J lost 6 bases. CDR3 region: CASSSLGGLAEAFF. DNA of the CDR3: TGTGCCAGCAGCTCACTAGGGGGCTTGGCTGAAGCTTTCTTT.

The chain joins TRBV30 to TRBJ1-1; D not certain. The CDR3 is 14 residues long. Germline V lookup: CDR1 GTSNPN, CDR2 SVGIG (reference sequence). Trimming took 4 bases from V and 1 from J, leaving 13 bases between them. CDR3 nucleotide sequence: TGTGCCTGGAATTTGGGCTGGGGGAACACTGAAGCTTTCTTT. Translated, it gives CAWNLGWGNTEAFF.

Here the CDR3 reads CASRLGQGGTGNQPQHF. CDR3 DNA: TGTGCCAGTAGGTTAGGACAGGGGGGGACTGGCAATCAGCCCCAGCATTTT. The chain uses TRBV19 and TRBJ1-5; 10 nucleotides agree with TRBD1. This CDR3 spans 17 amino acids. The germline CDR1 and CDR2 sequences are LNHDA and SQIVND (reference sequence). V shed 6 bases, J shed 2 bases, and the junction held 10 bases outside the gene matches. Looking up the rest from reference TRBV19 and TRBJ1-5 gives the full variable domain: DGGITQSPKYLFRKEGQNVTLSCEQNLNHDAMYWYRQDPGQGLRLIYYSQIVNDFQKGDIAEGYSVSREKKESFPLTVTSAQKNPTAFYLCASRLGQGGTGNQPQHFGDGTRLSIL.

The chain is built from TRBV6-1 and TRBJ1-3; D call uncertain. V lost 3 bases and J 0 bases, leaving 21 bases between the germline ends. Per the germline V gene, CDR1 is MNHNS and CDR2 is SASEGT. CDR3 size: 19 residues. CDR3 sequence: CASSESKARMGISGNTIYF. The CDR3 DNA reads as TGTGCCAGCAGTGAGAGTAAAGCCCGTATGGGGATCTCTGGAAACACCATATATTTT.

The chain joins TRBV7-6 to TRBJ2-5; 9 positions agree with TRBD2. The germline V gene encodes CDR1 SGHVS and CDR2 FNYEAQ. The CDR3 is made up of 16 amino acids. J lost 5 bases, V lost 2 bases, and 9 bases had no gene match. CDR3 nucleotides: TGTGCCAGCAGCTTAAATTCAGCGGGGGGTTTGGAGACCCAGTACTTC. This codes for CASSLNSAGGLETQYF.

The V gene is TRBV6-4, the J gene TRBJ2-7, with no clear D. The germline V gene encodes CDR1 MRHNA and CDR2 SNTAGT. CDR3 length: 14 amino acids. Trimming took off 0 bases at V and 9 bases at J, with 15 bases between the two ends. The CDR3 is CASSDSSMGPRQYF. CDR3 DNA: TGTGCCAGCAGTGACTCGAGTATGGGCCCGCGGCAGTACTTC.

The chain has TRBV6-1 and TRBJ2-7, with TRBD2 matching 7 bases. With V trimmed by 1 base and J by 1 base, 7 bases remained unmatched. The CDR3 covers 16 residues. Germline V gene sequence: CDR1 MNHNS, CDR2 SASEGT. CDR3 bases: TGTGCCAGCAGTGAAGATAGTGGCGGGGGTTCCTACGAGCAGTACTTC. Its translation: CASSEDSGGGSYEQYF.

This clone has a handful of counts. The V call is TRBV7-3, the J call TRBJ2-1; the D gene is possibly TRBD2 (6 bases). The CDR3 length is 15 residues. Germline assignment: CDR1 SGHTA and CDR2 FQGTGA. V was trimmed by 1 base and J by 9 bases, leaving 16 bases between them. The CDR3 nucleotides are TGTGCCAGCAGCTTAATGGCAAGCGGGTTGGGTGAGCAGTTCTTC. Protein sequence: CASSLMASGLGEQFF.

This clone was seen a single time. The CDR3 sequence is CASSERWTVMNTEAFF. The CDR3 DNA is TGTGCCAGCAGTGAAAGGTGGACAGTGATGAACACTGAAGCTTTCTTT. The chain joins TRBV6-1 to TRBJ1-1; the D gene is possibly TRBD1 (6 bases). V lost 2 bases to trimming and J lost 0 bases, with 13 bases between them. Germline values: CDR1 MNHNS, CDR2 SASEGT. The CDR3 has 16 amino acids.

This chain uses TRBV6-5 with TRBJ1-2; 9 bases agree with TRBD1. CDR1 is MNHEY and CDR2 is SVGAGI in the germline V gene. This CDR3 contains 15 residues. Germline trimming cut 4 bases from V and 3 bases from J; bases unmatched to any gene: 6. This CDR3 is CASSSGTGRYYGYTF. CDR3 sequence (DNA): TGTGCCAGCAGTTCCGGGACAGGGAGATACTATGGCTACACCTTC.

The chain carries TRBV5-4 and TRBJ2-7; TRBD1 aligns across 9 bases. V gave up 4 bases and J gave up 5 bases; unmatched junction bases: 1. There are 12 residues in the CDR3. Germline CDR1 SGHNT, CDR2 YYREEE (reference sequence). This CDR3 reads CASSRQGDEQYF. The CDR3 coding sequence is TGTGCCAGCAGCCGACAGGGGGACGAGCAGTACTTC.

The chain combines TRBV4-1 with TRBJ1-5; no clear D. CDR3 size: 13 residues. Trimming took off 3 bases at V and 9 bases at J, with 12 bases between the two ends. Germline CDR1 is MGHRA and CDR2 is YSYEKL. This CDR3 reads CASSQEPGWPQHF. DNA for the CDR3: TGCGCCAGCAGCCAGGAACCCGGGTGGCCCCAGCATTTT.

This clone appeared once. The rearrangement joins TRBV19 to TRBJ2-5, with 10 bases that match TRBD2. Unmatched junction bases numbered 2, after V lost 2 bases and J lost 5 bases. The germline gives CDR1 LNHDA, CDR2 SQIVND (reference sequence). The CDR3 loop spans 14 amino acids. Here the CDR3 DNA reads TGTGCCAGTAGTATAATACTAGCGGGGGAGACCCAGTACTTC. This codes for CASSIILAGETQYF.

This chain connects TRBV18 to TRBJ2-1; the D is unclear. There are 12 residues in the CDR3. Germline V lookup: CDR1 KGHSH, CDR2 LQKENI. V lost 5 bases and J 6 bases, leaving 8 bases between the germline ends. The CDR3 reads CASSTRPNEQFF. The CDR3 DNA follows: TGTGCCAGCTCAACCCGGCCCAATGAGCAGTTCTTC.

The rearrangement joins TRBV4-2 to TRBJ2-3, with 10 bases fitting TRBD2. Germline CDR1 reads LGHNA; CDR2 reads YNFKEQ. This CDR3 spans 14 amino acids. V trimming: 6 bases; J trimming: 1 base; junction bases outside the gene matches: 1. This CDR3 is CASRLAGGTDTQYF. Written as DNA, the CDR3 is TGTGCCAGCAGGCTAGCGGGAGGCACAGATACGCAGTATTTT.